Below, 25 T cell receptor beta chains from the same sample are listed, as sequenced in a study of T cell responses to AZD1222 COVID-19 vaccine. Measured with immunoSEQ multiplex PCR; TCRdb has only the in-frame clones, and not every one. This sample has fewer than 300,000 clones, with approximately 95% found just once. This sample comprised peripheral blood, obtained on day 0 of AZD1222 vaccination. Source of these receptors: an adult in good health.

The chain combines TRBV7-8 with TRBJ2-7; tentatively, D is TRBD1 (6 bases). Germline loops: CDR1 SGHVS, CDR2 FQNEAQ. The CDR3 length is 15 residues. V gave up 1 base and J gave up 2 bases, with 12 bases separating them. The CDR3 sequence: CASSLESWDTYEQYF. In DNA form, the CDR3 reads TGTGCCAGCAGCTTAGAGTCGTGGGACACCTACGAGCAGTACTTC.

This clone was seen a few times. This sequence joins TRBV5-1 and TRBJ1-2; 7 nucleotides line up with TRBD1. Germline CDR1 SGHRS, CDR2 YFSETQ. There are 13 residues in the CDR3. Losses at the gene ends were 0 bases for V and 8 bases for J; bases not matched to a gene: 4. The CDR3 loop is CASSLEGADGYTF. Here the CDR3 DNA reads TGCGCCAGCAGCTTGGAGGGGGCAGACGGCTACACCTTC.

The V gene is TRBV28, the J gene TRBJ1-2, with D hard to call. The CDR3 extends over 15 amino acids. Germline V gene lookup returns CDR1 MDHEN and CDR2 SYDVKM. V was pared by 6 bases and J by 0 bases, with 14 bases between. The CDR3 coding sequence is TGTGCCAGCAGCCCCCCCTGGGGTTCTAACTATGGCTACACCTTC. Amino acid sequence: CASSPPWGSNYGYTF.

This rearrangement joins TRBV6-2 or TRBV6-3 to TRBJ2-4; D remains ambiguous. V shed 5 bases and J shed 3 bases, with 11 bases lying between them. Germline-derived CDR1 and CDR2 are MNHEY and SVGEGT. This CDR3 has 14 amino acids. CDR3 sequence: CASSPGTYKNIQYF. The CDR3 DNA reads as TGTGCCAGCAGTCCCGGCACCTACAAAAACATTCAGTACTTC.

The CDR3 here is CASTLKDEQYF. The DNA of the CDR3 is TGCGCCAGCACATTAAAAGACGAGCAGTACTTC. The chain combines TRBV5-1 with TRBJ2-7, with D unclear. V gave up 6 bases and J gave up 5 bases, with 9 bases separating them. This CDR3 is built from 11 residues. Looked up from germline, CDR1 is SGHRS and CDR2 is YFSETQ. The full variable domain, its missing parts supplied by reference TRBV5-1 and TRBJ2-7, is KAGVTQTPRYLIKTRGQQVTLSCSPISGHRSVSWYQQTPGQGLQFLFEYFSETQRNKGNFPGRFSGRQFSNSRSEMNVSTLELGDSALYLCASTLKDEQYFGPGTRLTVT.

This rearrangement joins TRBV18 to TRBJ2-6; the D is unclear. The CDR3 is 12 amino acids. V gave up 6 bases and J gave up 4 bases, with 4 bases separating them. Germline V CDR1 and CDR2: KGHSH, LQKENI. The CDR3 DNA follows: TGTGCCAGCTCCCCCGGGGCCAACGTCCTGACTTTC. This sequence encodes CASSPGANVLTF.

The CDR3 loop reads CAWSVRSEAFF. The CDR3 DNA reads as TGTGCCTGGAGTGTACGGAGTGAAGCTTTCTTT. The V call is TRBV30, the J call TRBJ1-1; D remains unclear. CDR1 is GTSNPN, CDR2 SVGIG, per germline (reference sequence). The CDR3 totals 11 residues. Trimming removed 0 bases at V and 7 bases at J, with 6 bases between.

This chain uses TRBV3-1 (or the pseudogene TRBV3-2) with TRBJ2-7; weak D call: TRBD2 (5 bases). Germline-derived CDR1 and CDR2 are LGHDT and YNNKEL (reference sequence). V was clipped by 1 base and J by 6 bases, with 16 bases between them. The CDR3 has 15 amino acids. CDR3 loop: CASSQVGRAGTEQYF. CDR3 bases: TGTGCCAGCAGCCAAGTAGGGCGGGCGGGTACCGAGCAGTACTTC.

The rearrangement joins TRBV6-2 or TRBV6-3 to TRBJ1-1; unclear D gene. The CDR3 totals 14 residues. CDR1 is MNHEY and CDR2 is SVGEGT in the germline V gene. Trimming removed 2 bases at V and 0 bases at J, with 7 bases between. The CDR3 is CASSYSPLNTEAFF. DNA for the CDR3: TGTGCCAGCAGTTACAGCCCATTGAACACTGAAGCTTTCTTT.

The J gene is TRBJ1-4, the V gene TRBV28; TRBD1 is a possible D gene (5 bases). This CDR3 spans 14 amino acids. The V and J ends lost 3 bases and 6 bases respectively, with 11 bases between them. The germline V gene has CDR1 MDHEN and CDR2 SYDVKM. CDR3 sequence (DNA): TGTGCCAGCAGTTTTTGGGGGAGTGATGAAAAACTGTTTTTT. Translated: CASSFWGSDEKLFF. The entire variable domain, with the rest obtained from reference TRBV28 and TRBJ1-4, is as follows: DVKVTQSSRYLVKRTGEKVFLECVQDMDHENMFWYRQDPGLGLRLIYFSYDVKMKEKGDIPEGYSVSREKKERFSLILESASTNQTSMYLCASSFWGSDEKLFFGSGTQLSVL.

The rearrangement uses TRBV5-4 and TRBJ1-2; D unresolved. Germline V CDR1 and CDR2: SGHNT, YYREEE (reference sequence). This CDR3 is built from 12 residues. With 0 bases removed from V and 4 bases from J, the gap between germline ends came to 4 bases. CDR3 loop: CASSLVPYGYTF. The DNA of the CDR3 is TGTGCCAGCAGCTTGGTTCCCTATGGCTACACCTTC.

V usage is TRBV6-4 and J usage is TRBJ2-3; D might be TRBD1 (6 bases). The V gene's germline CDR1 is MRHNA and CDR2 SNTAGT. This CDR3 has 13 amino acids. V was shortened by 5 bases and J by 2 bases, with 8 bases between the two germline ends. The CDR3, as DNA: TGTGCCAGCAGTATGGGGGCCACAGATACGCAGTATTTT. Translating gives CASSMGATDTQYF.

The chain joins TRBV7-3 to TRBJ2-2, with 16 bases matching TRBD2. CDR3 size: 19 residues. Germline CDR1 is SGHTA and CDR2 is FQGTGA. With V trimmed by 1 base and J by 4 bases, 6 bases remained unmatched. The CDR3 nucleotides are TGTGCCAGCAGCTTAATGGGACTAGCGGGAGGGCCGGGCACCGGGGAGCTGTTTTTT. Protein product: CASSLMGLAGGPGTGELFF.

The V call is TRBV28, the J call TRBJ2-2; unclear D gene. The CDR3 contains 14 residues. The V gene lost 2 bases and the J gene lost 1 base, with 5 bases spanning the gap. Germline CDR1 is MDHEN and CDR2 is SYDVKM. For the CDR3, the DNA is TGTGCCAGCAGTTTAGTAATGAACACCGGGGAGCTGTTTTTT. Its translation: CASSLVMNTGELFF.

This chain links TRBV29-1 with TRBJ1-1; D is unclear. This CDR3 has 10 amino acids. Germline values: CDR1 SQVTM, CDR2 ANQGSEA. Trimming left V 7 bases short and J 1 base short, with 4 bases between. This CDR3 is CSGGNTEAFF. The CDR3 DNA reads TGCAGCGGGGGGAACACTGAAGCTTTCTTT.

The chain employs TRBV9 and TRBJ2-1; TRBD1 agrees at 11 bases. J gave up 6 bases and V 0 bases, and 2 bases lay outside the gene matches. Germline CDR1 is SGDLS and CDR2 is YYNGEE. CDR3 size: 15 residues. CDR3 nucleotides: TGTGCCAGCAGCGTAGGTGGACAGGGGGCCAATGAGCAGTTCTTC. It encodes CASSVGGQGANEQFF.

In nucleotides, the CDR3 is TGTGCCAGCAGAGGGCCCCTCGGTGGCAATGAGCAGTTCTTC. Its protein product is CASRGPLGGNEQFF. This chain joins TRBV7-8 and TRBJ2-1; D ambiguous. Germline lookup yields CDR1 SGHVS and CDR2 FQNEAQ. The CDR3 is made up of 14 amino acids. V gave up 6 bases and J gave up 6 bases, with 15 bases separating them. Looking up the rest from reference TRBV7-8 and TRBJ2-1 gives the full variable domain: GAGVSQSPRYKVAKRGQDVALRCDPISGHVSLFWYQQALGQGPEFLTYFQNEAQLDKSGLPSDRFFAERPEGSVSTLKIQRTQQEDSAVYLCASRGPLGGNEQFFGPGTRLTVL.

The V call is TRBV28, the J call TRBJ2-2; 7 positions agree with TRBD1. CDR1 is MDHEN, CDR2 SYDVKM, per germline. The trim removed 6 bases at V and 1 base at J, leaving 14 bases unmatched. CDR3 size: 18 residues. The CDR3 bases are TGTGCCAGCAGGGGGGCAGCAGGGGGTTTGCTGAACACCGGGGAGCTGTTTTTT. Translation: CASRGAAGGLLNTGELFF.

V gene TRBV5-6 combines with J gene TRBJ1-1; D not resolved. V lost 4 bases, J lost 0 bases, and 13 bases lay in between. This CDR3 spans 15 amino acids. Germline lookup yields CDR1 SGHDT and CDR2 YYEEEE. CDR3 sequence: CASSIPSNLNTEAFF. Here the CDR3 DNA reads TGTGCCAGCAGCATTCCCTCCAATTTGAACACTGAAGCTTTCTTT. Supplemented by reference TRBV5-6 and TRBJ1-1, the full variable domain reads DAGVTQSPTHLIKTRGQQVTLRCSPKSGHDTVSWYQQALGQGPQFIFQYYEEEERQRGNFPDRFSGHQFPNYSSELNVNALLLGDSALYLCASSIPSNLNTEAFFGQGTRLTVV.

The genes are TRBV3-1 (or the pseudogene TRBV3-2) and TRBJ2-3; D remains unclear. Trimming took off 0 bases at V and 6 bases at J, with 13 bases between the two ends. The CDR3 runs 15 residues. Germline CDR1 LGHDT, CDR2 YNNKEL (reference sequence). In DNA, the CDR3 is TGTGCCAGCAGCCAAGAAAATACTCGGGTGGATACGCAGTATTTT. This translates into CASSQENTRVDTQYF.

The V and J genes are TRBV18 and TRBJ1-5; a possible D gene is TRBD1 (5 bases). The ends were cut back, 3 bases at V and 5 bases at J, with 8 bases in the middle. This CDR3 is built from 13 residues. The germline gives CDR1 KGHSH, CDR2 LQKENI. The CDR3 DNA sequence: TGTGCCAGCTCACCCGACAGTTATCAGCCCCAGCATTTT. Encoded protein: CASSPDSYQPQHF.

The chain is built from TRBV6-1 and TRBJ1-5; TRBD1 is a possible D gene (5 bases). CDR3 length: 17 amino acids. V lost 3 bases, J lost 0 bases, and 15 bases lay in between. Germline loops: CDR1 MNHNS, CDR2 SASEGT. CDR3 bases: TGTGCCAGCAGTGACCGCGGGGCGGAGTTTAGCAATCAGCCCCAGCATTTT. Translation gives CASSDRGAEFSNQPQHF.

The CDR3 sequence is CASSPGLGGGETQYF. The CDR3 DNA follows: TGTGCCAGCAGCCCGGGACTAGGAGGGGGAGAGACCCAGTACTTC. The genes are TRBV7-9 and TRBJ2-5; 8 nucleotides line up with TRBD2. After removal of 5 bases from V and 4 bases from J, the junction contained 9 bases not matched to a gene. The CDR3 contains 15 residues. From germline, CDR1 is SEHNR and CDR2 FQNEAQ (reference sequence).

V and J are TRBV28 and TRBJ2-7; TRBD2 matches 7 bases. The trim removed 5 bases at V and 0 bases at J, leaving 10 bases unmatched. This CDR3 spans 16 amino acids. Germline loops: CDR1 MDHEN, CDR2 SYDVKM. The CDR3 sequence: CASSETRLALSYEQYF. CDR3 DNA: TGTGCCAGCAGTGAGACCCGACTAGCCCTCTCCTACGAGCAGTACTTC.

A single count supports this clone. CDR3 sequence: CASNRGNNYGYTF. CDR3 coding DNA: TGTGCCAGCAACAGGGGAAATAACTATGGCTACACCTTC. The chain uses TRBV12-3 or TRBV12-4 and TRBJ1-2; 7 bases map to TRBD1. The CDR3 is 13 residues long. The junction had 3 bases not matched to a gene; V was cut back by 7 bases and J by 1 base.